The T cell receptor (beta chain) described here comes from a study of cytomegalovirus exposure and HLA in healthy donors. 60 Vbeta and 13 Jbeta primers were used in PCR. Profiling relied on immunoSEQ multiplex PCR, and the TCRdb table lists in-frame clones only, not all of them. The sample holds some 180,000 clones; roughly 84% are singletons and the top ten take 0.2% to 0.3%. The material sequenced was PBMCs. This TCR came from a girl younger than two in good health and CMV-seronegative.

The CDR3 region has the DNA TGCGCCAGCGGGGAGCCAGGCACTGAAGCTTTCTTT. It yields the protein CASGEPGTEAFF. The chain carries TRBV5-1 and TRBJ1-1; no reliable D call. The germline gives CDR1 SGHRS, CDR2 YFSETQ. CDR3 size: 12 residues. The germline V and J ends were trimmed by 7 bases and 4 bases, with 11 bases remaining between them.